The 13 T cell receptor beta chains below were found in one sample sequenced in a study of T cell responses to AZD1222 COVID-19 vaccine. Generated by immunoSEQ multiplex PCR, the TCRdb table keeps only in-frame clones and is missing some. The repertoire has approximately 130,000 clones, approximately 93% of them found once; the top ten carry around 3.1%. Source: peripheral blood, taken on day 0 of AZD1222 vaccination. The receptors derive from an adult in good health.

The chain couples TRBV11-1 to TRBJ1-2; weak D call: TRBD1 (6 bases). V shed 5 bases and J shed 2 bases, with 15 bases lying between them. From germline, CDR1 is SGHAT and CDR2 FQDESV (reference sequence). The CDR3 length is 15 residues. CDR3 residues: CASSQPGTSNYGYTF. The CDR3 DNA reads TGTGCCAGCAGCCAACCCGGGACAAGCAACTATGGCTACACCTTC.

The rearrangement uses TRBV7-9 and TRBJ1-2, with D possibly TRBD1 on 6 matching bases. The length of the CDR3 is 16 residues. Germline CDR1 reads SEHNR; CDR2 reads FQNEAQ (reference sequence). Trimming removed 5 bases at V and 3 bases at J, with 19 bases between. The CDR3 spells CASSVPATGLDYGYTF. The CDR3 bases are TGTGCCAGCAGCGTACCCGCCACAGGGTTGGACTATGGCTACACCTTC. The whole variable domain, filled in from reference TRBV7-9 and TRBJ1-2, reads DTGVSQNPRHKITKRGQNVTFRCDPISEHNRLYWYRQTLGQGPEFLTYFQNEAQLEKSRLLSDRFSAERPKGSFSTLEIQRTEQGDSAMYLCASSVPATGLDYGYTFGSGTRLTVV.

V usage is TRBV28 and J usage is TRBJ1-5; D remains unclear. Germline V gene lookup returns CDR1 MDHEN and CDR2 SYDVKM. V lost 7 bases to trimming and J lost 2 bases, with 9 bases between them. The CDR3 extends over 13 amino acids. The CDR3 coding sequence is TGTGCCAGCACTGGTTTTGGCAATCAGCCCCAGCATTTT. Its protein is CASTGFGNQPQHF.

The CDR3 spells CSASPDPAEAFF. DNA of the CDR3: TGCAGTGCTAGTCCTGACCCGGCTGAAGCTTTCTTT. V is TRBV20-1 and J is TRBJ1-1; D not resolved. The V end lost 3 bases, the J end lost 6 bases, and 11 bases lay between the germline ends. Germline-derived CDR1 and CDR2 are DFQATT and SNEGSKA (reference sequence). The CDR3 is made up of 12 amino acids.

The chain is built from TRBV2 and TRBJ1-1; tentative D call: TRBD1 (6 bases). Germline V lookup: CDR1 SNHLY, CDR2 FYNNEI. The CDR3 length is 16 residues. V lost 2 bases and J 7 bases, leaving 20 bases between the germline ends. The CDR3 spells CASSEPTAGALGEAFF. CDR3 sequence (DNA): TGTGCCAGCAGTGAACCGACAGCAGGGGCGCTGGGTGAAGCTTTCTTT.

V is TRBV7-6 and J is TRBJ2-1, with 11 bases fitting TRBD2. Per germline, CDR1 SGHVS and CDR2 FNYEAQ. Unmatched junction bases numbered 7, after V lost 5 bases and J lost 4 bases. The CDR3 totals 16 residues. The CDR3 spells CASSLRTSGPYNEQFF. The CDR3 DNA sequence: TGTGCCAGCAGCCTCAGGACTAGCGGGCCTTACAATGAGCAGTTCTTC. The full variable domain, completed using reference TRBV7-6 and TRBJ2-1, is GAGVSQSPRYKVTKRGQDVALRCDPISGHVSLYWYRQALGQGPEFLTYFNYEAQQDKSGLPNDRFSAERPEGSISTLTIQRTEQRDSAMYRCASSLRTSGPYNEQFFGPGTRLTVL.

The genes are TRBV5-1 and TRBJ2-4, with a possible D match to TRBD1 (5 bases). CDR3 size: 16 residues. CDR1 is SGHRS, CDR2 YFSETQ, per germline. With 4 bases removed from V and 1 base from J, the gap between germline ends came to 15 bases. The CDR3 DNA is TGCGCCAGCAGCGGAACCGGCAGGGCGGCCAAAAACATTCAGTACTTC. It specifies CASSGTGRAAKNIQYF.

CDR3 sequence reads: CASSPTRTGKDGELFF. The CDR3 region has the DNA TGTGCCAGCAGTCCCACTCGGACAGGGAAGGACGGGGAGCTGTTTTTT. The V call is TRBV28, the J call TRBJ2-2; 8 bases are a match to TRBD1. Germline V lookup: CDR1 MDHEN, CDR2 SYDVKM. This CDR3 spans 16 amino acids. The V segment lost 5 bases and the J segment 7 bases; nucleotides outside the gene matches: 12.

CDR3 bases: TGTGCCAGCCGGACAGTAAATCAGCCCCAGCATTTT. Translation: CASRTVNQPQHF. V gene TRBV28 combines with J gene TRBJ1-5, with D possibly matching TRBD1 (6 bases). The CDR3 is 12 residues long. V was cut by 8 bases and J by 4 bases, with 9 bases left in between. Germline V gene sequence: CDR1 MDHEN, CDR2 SYDVKM.

The chain recombines TRBV30 with TRBJ1-2; D perhaps matches TRBD1 (5 bases). Germline V gene sequence: CDR1 GTSNPN, CDR2 SVGIG (reference sequence). V lost 2 bases, J lost 2 bases, and 9 bases lay in between. This CDR3 is built from 13 residues. CDR3 loop: CAWSRGANYGYTF. Written as DNA, the CDR3 is TGTGCCTGGAGTAGAGGGGCGAACTATGGCTACACCTTC.

The chain carries TRBV11-3 and TRBJ2-1; D is undetermined. Germline assignment: CDR1 SGHNT and CDR2 YENEEA. The CDR3 loop spans 12 amino acids. Trimming shortened V by 3 bases and J by 5 bases, and 5 bases separated the two germline ends. The DNA for the CDR3 is TGTGCCAGCAGCTTGACCAACAATGAGCAGTTCTTC. Translating it yields CASSLTNNEQFF.

This clone was counted a single time. V and J are TRBV27 and TRBJ1-1; D perhaps matches TRBD1 (5 bases). CDR1 and CDR2 (germline): MNHEY, SMNVEV (reference sequence). This CDR3 region has 15 residues. V dropped 2 bases and J dropped 4 bases, with 14 bases sitting between them. The CDR3 nucleotides are TGTGCCAGCAGTTTAAATCGGGGCTTCGGCACTGAAGCTTTCTTT. This encodes CASSLNRGFGTEAFF.

The chain uses TRBV4-1 and TRBJ1-2; the D gene is possibly TRBD1 (5 bases). This CDR3 is 18 amino acids long. Trimming shortened V by 4 bases and J by 1 base, and 22 bases separated the two germline ends. Germline values: CDR1 MGHRA, CDR2 YSYEKL. The CDR3 reads CASSPRDGPRLNNYGYTF. The CDR3 DNA reads TGCGCCAGCAGCCCTCGGGACGGACCAAGGCTTAATAACTATGGCTACACCTTC.